The 9 T cell receptor beta chains given below trace back to one sample, sequenced in a study of T cell responses to AZD1222 COVID-19 vaccine. Repertoires were generated with immunoSEQ multiplex PCR, while TCRdb's copy carries only in-frame clones and drops some. The data hold some 100,000 clones, with approximately 91% observed a single time. Sequenced material: peripheral blood, taken on day 0 of AZD1222 vaccination. The receptors come from an adult in good health.

This clone was detected once. The CDR3 is CASSFSGGNNEQFF. As DNA, the CDR3 is TGTGCCAGCAGCTTTAGCGGGGGAAACAATGAGCAGTTCTTC. The J gene is TRBJ2-1, the V gene TRBV7-3; 9 nucleotides line up with TRBD2. This CDR3 has 14 amino acids. From germline, CDR1 is SGHTA and CDR2 FQGTGA. Trimming at V came to 3 bases and at J to 5 bases, leaving 2 bases not matched to a gene.

This sequence joins TRBV27 and TRBJ2-7; the match to TRBD1 covers 9 bases. The V and J ends lost 5 bases and 2 bases, in that order; junction bases with no gene match: 4. Germline-derived CDR1 and CDR2 are MNHEY and SMNVEV (reference sequence). The CDR3 spans 14 residues. The CDR3: CASSRQGVTYEQYF. Written as DNA, the CDR3 is TGTGCCAGCAGTCGACAGGGGGTCACCTACGAGCAGTACTTC.

This chain joins TRBV14 and TRBJ1-2; no reliable D call. This CDR3 comprises 13 residues. The V end lost 8 bases, the J end lost 2 bases, and 12 bases lay between the germline ends. Germline V gives CDR1 SGHDN, CDR2 FVKESK. The CDR3 DNA reads TGTGCCAGCGCCAAAGGCAGAAACTATGGCTACACCTTC. It is translated as CASAKGRNYGYTF. Looking up the rest from reference TRBV14 and TRBJ1-2 gives the full variable domain: EAGVTQFPSHSVIEKGQTVTLRCDPISGHDNLYWYRRVMGKEIKFLLHFVKESKQDESGMPNNRFLAERTGGTYSTLKVQPAELEDSGVYFCASAKGRNYGYTFGSGTRLTVV.

The rearrangement joins TRBV7-6 to TRBJ1-3; no firm D call. The ends were cut back, 5 bases at V and 0 bases at J, with 11 bases in the middle. CDR3 size: 15 residues. Germline V gene sequence: CDR1 SGHVS, CDR2 FNYEAQ. CDR3 in DNA: TGTGCCAGCAGCCTAGGAGGGAGCTCTGGAAACACCATATATTTT. This encodes CASSLGGSSGNTIYF.

The V call is TRBV6-1, the J call TRBJ1-1; no reliable D call. This CDR3 is 15 amino acids long. Germline assignment: CDR1 MNHNS and CDR2 SASEGT. The V end was cut by 0 bases, the J end by 3 bases, with 11 bases between. The CDR3 sequence: CASSEAEGGHTEAFF. CDR3 coding DNA: TGTGCCAGCAGTGAAGCTGAGGGTGGTCACACTGAAGCTTTCTTT.

J is TRBJ2-7 and V is TRBV16, with D hard to call. The CDR3 spans 12 residues. V lost 5 bases and J 1 base, leaving 6 bases between the germline ends. The germline V gene encodes CDR1 KGHSY and CDR2 FQNENV. DNA of the CDR3: TGTGCCAGCAGCGTCCTGTCCTACGAGCAGTACTTC. Translated, it gives CASSVLSYEQYF.

The chain couples TRBV5-1 to TRBJ1-3; D unclear. The CDR3 contains 15 residues. V gave up 0 bases and J gave up 4 bases, with 11 bases separating them. Germline CDR1 and CDR2: SGHRS and YFSETQ. CDR3 nucleotides: TGCGCCAGCAGCTTGGATGGAAGTCCCGGAAACACCATATATTTT. Its protein is CASSLDGSPGNTIYF.

The CDR3 nucleotides read TGTGCCAGCAGTGCGGGGGGGCAGGATCAGCCCCAGCATTTT. Translating it yields CASSAGGQDQPQHF. This chain links TRBV28 with TRBJ1-5; tentative D call: TRBD1 (6 bases). Per germline, CDR1 MDHEN and CDR2 SYDVKM. The V gene lost 5 bases and the J gene lost 5 bases, with 13 bases spanning the gap. CDR3 size: 14 residues.

V usage is TRBV4-1 and J usage is TRBJ2-5; D remains ambiguous. The V gene lost 1 base and the J gene lost 2 bases, with 11 bases spanning the gap. CDR1 is MGHRA, CDR2 YSYEKL, per germline. This CDR3 is 15 amino acids long. The CDR3 coding sequence is TGCGCCAGCAGCCAAGGGCAAGCCCATCAAGAGACCCAGTACTTC. Translating gives CASSQGQAHQETQYF.